The 11 T cell receptor beta chains given below trace back to one sample, sequenced in a study of OX40 agonist ivuxolimab in advanced cancers. TCRdb's table, derived via immunoSEQ multiplex PCR, lists solely in-frame clones and lacks some. The data hold around 62,000 clones, with about 88% observed a single time. The source material was CD4+ or CD8+ T cells sorted from blood, sampled in a trial of the OX40 agonist ivuxolimab. Receptors were obtained from an adult with an advanced solid tumor such as melanoma, head and neck, liver or kidney cancer.

The chain links TRBV29-1 to TRBJ2-1, with TRBD2 matching over 9 bases. This CDR3 has 14 residues. Germline V CDR1 and CDR2: SQVTM, ANQGSEA. Germline trimming cut 2 bases from V and 7 bases from J; bases unmatched to any gene: 6. The CDR3 coding sequence is TGCAGCGTTGAATTAGCGGGAGAAGGAAATGAGCAGTTCTTC. Translated: CSVELAGEGNEQFF.

V and J are TRBV28 and TRBJ1-2; TRBD1 matches 7 bases. The trim removed 7 bases at V and 1 base at J, leaving 9 bases unmatched. Germline V CDR1 and CDR2: MDHEN, SYDVKM. The CDR3 spans 15 residues. CDR3 bases: TGTGCCAGCAAAGTATCGACAGGGCTTAACTATGGCTACACCTTC. Its protein product is CASKVSTGLNYGYTF.

This rearrangement joins TRBV5-4 to TRBJ2-1, with 10 bases identical to TRBD2. Trimming at V came to 4 bases and at J to 4 bases, leaving 8 bases not matched to a gene. The germline gives CDR1 SGHNT, CDR2 YYREEE (reference sequence). This CDR3 comprises 16 residues. CDR3 coding DNA: TGTGCCAGCAGCCTTCCCGGGACTAGCGCGTACAATGAGCAGTTCTTC. It encodes CASSLPGTSAYNEQFF.

This chain uses TRBV5-8 with TRBJ1-4; possible D gene TRBD1, 6 bases. The CDR3 spans 15 residues. The germline V gene encodes CDR1 SGHTS and CDR2 YDEGEE. Trimming removed 1 base from V and 4 bases from J, with 11 bases in between. The CDR3 loop reads CASSLFGQYNEKLFF. Written as DNA, the CDR3 is TGTGCCAGCAGCTTGTTTGGACAGTATAATGAAAAACTGTTTTTT.

The chain links TRBV5-5 to TRBJ1-2, with TRBD1 as a possible D gene (5 bases). CDR3 size: 13 residues. Germline V gives CDR1 SGHKS, CDR2 YYEKEE (reference sequence). Between the trimmed V and J ends, which lost 3 bases and 2 bases, there was a span of 8 bases. CDR3 in amino acids: CASSSTENYGYTF. The CDR3 DNA follows: TGTGCCAGCAGCTCGACAGAGAACTATGGCTACACCTTC.

CDR3 nucleotide sequence: TGTGCCAGCAGCCAAGATCGGGCAAGCGGGAGTCCATTTGAGCAGTTCTTC. Its translation: CASSQDRASGSPFEQFF. The V and J genes are TRBV14 and TRBJ2-1; 8 bases line up with TRBD2. J lost 9 bases, V lost 0 bases, and 13 bases had no gene match. The CDR3 consists of 17 residues. The germline V gene has CDR1 SGHDN and CDR2 FVKESK.

The genes are TRBV28 and TRBJ2-3; 10 bases are a match to TRBD2. The V gene end was trimmed by 4 bases and the J gene end by 3 bases; junction bases not matched to a gene: 7. This CDR3 is built from 16 residues. Germline V lookup: CDR1 MDHEN, CDR2 SYDVKM. The CDR3 nucleotides are TGTGCCAGCAGTTCCTTAGCGGGAGGCTATACAGATACGCAGTATTTT. Its protein is CASSSLAGGYTDTQYF.

This rearrangement joins TRBV6-6 to TRBJ2-7; TRBD1 might be the D (5 bases). Deletions cut 3 bases from V and 4 bases from J, with 13 bases between. CDR1 and CDR2 from the germline V gene are MNHNY and SVGAGI (reference sequence). The CDR3 consists of 14 residues. The CDR3 DNA reads TGTGCCAGCAGTTATGGGGCGGCCTGGTACGAGCAGTACTTC. Its translation is CASSYGAAWYEQYF.

The CDR3 loop reads CASRPVQGPNYGYTF. The CDR3 bases are TGTGCCAGCAGGCCGGTACAGGGGCCAAACTATGGCTACACCTTC. V is TRBV27 and J is TRBJ1-2; 7 positions agree with TRBD1. This CDR3 has 15 residues. Germline V lookup: CDR1 MNHEY, CDR2 SMNVEV (reference sequence). Trimming removed 6 bases from V and 2 bases from J; junction bases left unmatched: 9.

V is TRBV7-8 and J is TRBJ2-3; D remains ambiguous. CDR3 length: 14 amino acids. Germline CDR1 and CDR2: SGHVS and FQNEAQ. Deletions cut 1 base from V and 6 bases from J, with 11 bases between. The CDR3 here is CASSLGSRTDTQYF. In DNA, the CDR3 is TGTGCCAGCAGCTTAGGGTCGAGGACGGATACGCAGTATTTT.

Notes on this clone: Germline and junction disagree at one end, which may indicate a read error. This chain uses TRBV2 with TRBJ1-2; 11 nucleotides line up with TRBD1. The CDR3 spans 15 residues. Germline V gene data show CDR1 as SNHLY and CDR2 as FYNNEI. The CDR3 DNA sequence: TGTGCCAGCAGGGAAGGACAGGGGGCGCGATATGGCTACACCTTC. It encodes CASREGQGARYGYTF.